The T cell receptor beta chain under discussion was sequenced for a study of OX40 agonist ivuxolimab in advanced cancers. Study-wide background: Intravenous ivuxolimab was administered to patients every 2 weeks at 0.01 to 10 mg/kg. Study-wide points: Clonal expansion was among the lowest in partial responders at 0.1-3.0 mg/kg, especially CD8+. What antigens the expanded peripheral T cells recognized was never established. At 0.1 to 3.0 mg/kg and by week 6, clonal expansion occurred in CD4+ and CD8+ blood T cells.

Clones were sequenced by immunoSEQ multiplex PCR, and TCRdb holds only the in-frame ones, with some missing. In the table there are around 69,000 clones, about 83% of which are singletons. Germline V gene data show CDR1 as WSHSY and CDR2 as SAAADI. The CDR3 contains 13 residues. The ends lost 6 bases at V and 5 bases at J; junction bases unmatched: 3. Comments on this clone: What it binds is unknown.

This specimen was CD4+ or CD8+ T cells sorted from blood, taken in a trial of the OX40 agonist ivuxolimab. This receptor was identified in an adult with an advanced solid tumor such as melanoma, head and neck, liver or kidney cancer. The J gene is TRBJ1-1, the V gene TRBV10-2; 10 bases map to TRBD1. This chain's CDR3 is CASRGQGMTEAFF. The CDR3 DNA sequence: TGCGCCAGCAGGGGACAGGGGATGACTGAAGCTTTCTTT.